This T cell receptor (beta chain) was found in a study of CD4+ T cells in melanoma. General study points: CD8+ T cell, macrophage and B cell function reportedly correlated with neoantigen-specific CD4+ T cells. In melanoma, neoantigen-specific CD4+ T cells reportedly differed in differentiation state.

Some clones are missing from TCRdb's copy, which holds only in-frame ones; the method was immunoSEQ multiplex PCR. This table holds about 15,000 clones, 62% found once. Between the trimmed V and J ends, which lost 6 bases and 8 bases, there was a span of 13 bases. The CDR3 has 11 residues. In germline, CDR1 is DFQATT, CDR2 SNEGSKA (reference sequence). As for this clone: Antigen specificity is unknown.

Sequenced material: cells from a culture (not recorded whether cultured in vitro). This sequence originates from a human donor with melanoma. V and J are TRBV20-1 and TRBJ1-1; D ambiguous. The CDR3 loop reads CSAHPRVEAFF. CDR3 in DNA: TGCAGTGCGCATCCGCGGGTAGAAGCTTTCTTT.